A single sample is the source of the 20 T cell receptor beta chains below, sequenced in a study of T cells expressing NK-cell markers. TCRdb derives one entry per CDR3 protein from the 5' RACE reads, leaving out DNA. This sample lists roughly 430,000 distinct CDR3 sequences; its ten largest clones have roughly 7.2%. The sequenced sample was blood T cells: a sorted CD56 or NKG2C T cell subset, CD4+ or CD8+ T cells, or bulk PBMC T cells (not recorded which). These receptors originate from a woman between 18 and 70 years old in good health.

The V gene is TRBV7-6, the J gene TRBJ1-6. Germline CDR1 reads SGHVS; CDR2 reads FNYEAQ. The CDR3 length is 15 residues. The CDR3 reads CASSLVGSGLSPLHF.

V and J are TRBV7-8 and TRBJ2-7; TCRdb picks TRBD2, but there is no DNA to check that call. The germline V gene encodes CDR1 SGHVS and CDR2 FQNEAQ. The CDR3 consists of 15 residues. The CDR3 loop reads CASSLSGGTAEEQYF.

The chain recombines TRBV3-1 with TRBJ2-7; the D gene TCRdb calls, TRBD1, cannot be checked with no DNA. There are 15 residues in the CDR3. CDR1 and CDR2 (germline): LGHDT, YNNKEL (reference sequence). This chain's CDR3 is CASRSGTGGSYEQYF.

The chain combines TRBV5-5 with TRBJ2-1. The CDR3 is 14 amino acids. Germline CDR1 and CDR2: SGHKS and YYEKEE (reference sequence). The CDR3 sequence: CASNLGSTYNEQFF.

CDR3 residues: CSVDAILNTEAFF. The V and J genes are TRBV29-1 and TRBJ1-1. Per the germline V gene, CDR1 is SQVTM and CDR2 is ANQGSEA. The CDR3 is 13 amino acids.

The chain employs TRBV12-3 or TRBV12-4 and TRBJ2-1. This CDR3 comprises 14 residues. CDR3 protein: CASILAGREAEQFF.

The rearrangement links TRBV29-1 to TRBJ2-2. This CDR3 is 16 amino acids long. Germline V gene data show CDR1 as SQVTM and CDR2 as ANQGSEA. The CDR3 region is CSVEESRTANTGELFF.

The chain is built from TRBV12-3 or TRBV12-4 and TRBJ2-3; TCRdb names TRBD2, which stays unverified in the absence of DNA. CDR3 length equals 13 residues. CDR3 in amino acids: CASTLPGSDTQYF.

V is TRBV7-2 and J is TRBJ2-2. The germline V gene has CDR1 SGHTA and CDR2 FQGNSA. The CDR3 is made up of 13 amino acids. The chain's CDR3 is CASSSSSTGELFF.

The chain combines TRBV27 with TRBJ2-7; without DNA, the TCRdb call of TRBD2 cannot be checked. This CDR3 comprises 14 residues. Germline V gene sequence: CDR1 MNHEY, CDR2 SMNVEV (reference sequence). CDR3 in amino acids: CASSYRSVSYEQYF.

V and J are TRBV25-1 and TRBJ2-1; TCRdb returns TRBD1, unconfirmable since there is no DNA. This CDR3 is built from 14 residues. CDR1 is MGHDK and CDR2 is SYGVNS in the germline V gene. CDR3 loop: CASSGEGALDEQFF.

V gene TRBV5-1 combines with J gene TRBJ2-5; TCRdb's assignment of TRBD1 cannot be checked, as there is no DNA. This CDR3 region has 14 residues. Germline assignment: CDR1 SGHRS and CDR2 YFSETQ. This chain's CDR3 is CASSLQGRGETQYF.

This chain links TRBV4-3 with TRBJ2-7. This CDR3 is built from 15 residues. From germline, CDR1 is LGHNA and CDR2 YSLEER. The chain's CDR3 is CASSQAQESSYEQYF.

The chain employs TRBV14 and TRBJ2-1. Looked up from germline, CDR1 is SGHDN and CDR2 is FVKESK. This CDR3 has 15 residues. Here the CDR3 reads CASSLALSSRNEQFF.

The chain carries TRBV20-1 and TRBJ2-5; the TCRdb D gene call, TRBD1, has no DNA to confirm it. Germline V gene sequence: CDR1 DFQATT, CDR2 SNEGSKA (reference sequence). The CDR3 consists of 14 residues. CDR3 in amino acids: CSAFSGRSQETQYF.

The V call is TRBV9, the J call TRBJ1-1; as DNA is missing, the TRBD1 call by TCRdb cannot be tested. Germline assignment: CDR1 SGDLS and CDR2 YYNGEE. The CDR3 consists of 15 residues. This CDR3 reads CASSARTGFTPEAFF.

V and J are TRBV30 and TRBJ2-2; TCRdb gives TRBD2 as the D gene, but with no DNA this cannot be confirmed. The CDR3 is 13 amino acids. Germline CDR1 GTSNPN, CDR2 SVGIG (reference sequence). CDR3 amino acids: CAWGLAGGGELFF.

This chain uses TRBV20-1 with TRBJ2-1. Germline-derived CDR1 and CDR2 are DFQATT and SNEGSKA (reference sequence). This CDR3 contains 11 residues. This chain's CDR3 is CSATVENEQFF.

The rearrangement joins TRBV10-2 to TRBJ1-1. Germline loops: CDR1 WSHSY, CDR2 SAAADI. The CDR3 contains 11 residues. CDR3 sequence: CASSGSTEAFF.

The V call is TRBV29-1, the J call TRBJ1-4; TCRdb picks TRBD1, but there is no DNA to check that call. The CDR3 extends over 12 amino acids. CDR1 SQVTM and CDR2 ANQGSEA come from the germline V gene. The CDR3 spells CSAASRGGKLFF.